This TCR beta chain was retrieved from a study of shared clonotypes between healthy human individuals. General study findings and limits: Around 4.9% of naive CD4 clonotypes were shared across a few donors. Rarefaction revealed incomplete sorted-subset sequencing despite large depth. The genetic and exposure-history diversity represented was limited by few donors.

Germline V lookup: CDR1 MDHEN, CDR2 SYDVKM. Trimming stripped 6 bases from V and 4 bases from J, with 18 bases between. This CDR3 region has 15 residues. Clones were sequenced by immunoSEQ multiplex PCR, and TCRdb holds only the in-frame ones, with some missing. The sample has around 700,000 clones; around 72% are singletons. A note on this clone: Its antigen is unidentified.

The sequence was obtained from a woman in her thirties in good health. V usage is TRBV28 and J usage is TRBJ1-2; possible D gene TRBD1, 5 bases. The sequencing input was memory CD4+ T cells sorted from blood. Subset meaning: CD45RA-negative fraction. The CDR3 protein is CASSLTAPVGYGYTF. The CDR3 coding sequence is TGTGCCAGCAGCTTGACAGCGCCGGTGGGCTATGGCTACACCTTC.